A single TCR beta chain is shown here with its context. The donor population consisted of healthy HIV-negative adults with no recent acute infections or vaccinations. This table comes from immunoSEQ multiplex PCR, and its TCRdb copy is limited to in-frame clones, with some not included. The data show 2 million to 2.5 million clones, with 90% to 95% seen just once and 0.39% held by the top ten. This specimen belongs to a study of shared clonotypes between healthy human individuals. Germline V gene data show CDR1 as SSHAT and CDR2 as FNYEAQ (reference sequence). This CDR3 has 15 amino acids. Unmatched junction bases numbered 4, after V lost 2 bases and J lost 2 bases.

The sequencing input was naive CD4+ T cells from PBMCs. The subset was: CD45RA+ positively selected. This TCR was recovered from a man aged 18 to 29 in good health. Some clones in this sample may be carry-over from other donors' samples. V usage is TRBV7-7 and J usage is TRBJ2-3, with 7 bases fitting TRBD2. The CDR3 nucleotides are TGTGCCAGCAGCTTACTAGCGGCCAACACAGATACGCAGTATTTT. Translating gives CASSLLAANTDTQYF.